The T cell receptor beta chain described here comes from a study of STAT5B mutations in CD4+ large granular lymphocyte leukemia. Profiling relied on immunoSEQ multiplex PCR, and the TCRdb table lists in-frame clones only, not all of them. The table shows 4,300 or so clones, with roughly 72% occurring only once. The length of the CDR3 is 11 residues. Germline CDR1 is SGDLS and CDR2 is YYNGEE. V was clipped by 4 bases and J by 9 bases, with 10 bases between them. This clone was observed a handful of times. The chain carries TRBV9 and TRBJ1-2; no definite D call. The sequence was obtained from a man aged 65-85 years with CD4+ T-cell large granular lymphocyte leukemia. Sequencing used PBMCs. CDR3 loop: CASSRGESYTF. In nucleotides, the CDR3 is TGTGCCAGCAGCCGGGGTGAGAGCTACACCTTC.